The rows below give T cell receptor beta chains drawn from one sample of a study of T cell responses to AZD1222 COVID-19 vaccine. Sequenced by immunoSEQ multiplex PCR; TCRdb stores in-frame clones only, minus some. The sample lists roughly 100,000 clones, 90% occurring once. The sequences come from peripheral blood, collected on day 0 of AZD1222 vaccination. All receptors derive from an adult in good health. Each CDR3 is given with its conserved first and last residue.

v_gene | len | CDR3aa
TRBV19 | 14 | CASRNYRTDEKLFF
TRBV5-4 | 17 | CASSPRAGTVNTGELFF
TRBV6-1 | 15 | CASSDPGTAYNEQFF
TRBV19 | 11 | CASSIVGKAFF
TRBV27 | 10 | CAAPAREQYF
TRBV2 | 13 | CASQGGSNQPQHF
TRBV3-1/TRBV3-2 | 14 | CASSHHRGGNGYTF
TRBV7-9 | 16 | CASSLNLGRGKEKLFF
TRBV2 | 15 | CASSEVGSGNSPLHF
TRBV3-1/TRBV3-2 | 14 | CASSQVQTNYGYTF
TRBV9 | 13 | CASSPVTNYGYTF
TRBV18 | 15 | CASSPNRATNEKLFF
TRBV28 | 13 | CASSFRVNTEAFF
TRBV19 | 15 | CASSDRDTAFYGYTF
TRBV3-1/TRBV3-2 | 14 | CASSPPTTQETQYF
TRBV29-1 | 12 | CSADNGAYGYTF
TRBV19 | 16 | CASSTPEGQEAYGYTF
TRBV5-1 | 16 | CASSPERFQGESGYTF
TRBV5-5 | 15 | CASSDRGPSSYEQYF
TRBV5-1 | 15 | CASSYSGFENTEAFF
TRBV19 | 12 | CASRRGSQPQHF
TRBV28 | 13 | CASSLGTDYGYTF
TRBV5-1 | 15 | CASSDGADRQETQYF
TRBV11-2 | 15 | CASSLNGQGRDGYTF
TRBV28 | 12 | CASSVMNTEAFF
TRBV11-3 | 13 | CASSLDVNSPLHF